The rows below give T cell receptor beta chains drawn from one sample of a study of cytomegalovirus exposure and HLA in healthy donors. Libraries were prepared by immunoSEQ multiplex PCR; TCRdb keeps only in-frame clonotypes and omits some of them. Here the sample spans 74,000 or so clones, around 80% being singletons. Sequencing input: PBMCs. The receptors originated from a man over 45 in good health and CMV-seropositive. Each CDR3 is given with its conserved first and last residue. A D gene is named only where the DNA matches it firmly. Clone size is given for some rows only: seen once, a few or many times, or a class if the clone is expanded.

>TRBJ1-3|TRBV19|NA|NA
TGTGCCAGTAGTATAGCTAGGGGAAACTCTGGAAACACCATATATTTT
CASSIARGNSGNTIYF
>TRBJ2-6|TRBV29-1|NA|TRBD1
TGCAGCGTACCCGGGACAGGGGGCAACTCTGGGGCCAACGGCCTGACTTTC
CSVPGTGGNSGANGLTF
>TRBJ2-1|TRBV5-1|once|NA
TGCGCCAGCAGCTTGCCCCGCGAATACAATGAGCAGTTCTTC
CASSLPREYNEQFF
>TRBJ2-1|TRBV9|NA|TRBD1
TGTGCCAGCAGCGTAGGGGACAGGTTCCACAATGAGCAGTTCTTC
CASSVGDRFHNEQFF
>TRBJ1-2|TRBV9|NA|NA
TGTGCCAGCAGCCGGGACACCTACCGCTACACCTTC
CASSRDTYRYTF
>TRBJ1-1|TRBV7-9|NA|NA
TGTTCCAGCAGCTTAGGGGAGATGAACACTGAAGCTTTCTTT
CSSSLGEMNTEAFF
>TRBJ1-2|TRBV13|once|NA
TGTGCCAGCAGCTTCCGCGGGGCTAACTATGGCTACACCTTC
CASSFRGANYGYTF
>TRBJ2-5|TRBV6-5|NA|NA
TGTGCCAGCACCACTCGGCTAGGAGAAGAGACCCAGTACTTC
CASTTRLGEETQYF
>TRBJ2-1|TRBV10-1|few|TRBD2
TGCGCCAGCCAACCCAATAGGGAGGGGTCCAATGAGCAGTTCTTC
CASQPNREGSNEQFF
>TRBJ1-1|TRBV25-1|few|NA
TGTGCCAGCAGTGAGCGGACAGCGGTGTCCACTGAAGCTTTCTTT
CASSERTAVSTEAFF
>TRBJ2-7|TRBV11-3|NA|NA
TGTGCCAGCAGCCGGGACAACTCCTACGAGCAGTACTTC
CASSRDNSYEQYF
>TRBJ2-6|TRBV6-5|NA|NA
TGTGCCAGCAGTCTTACTAGCCCTGGGGCCAACGTCCTGACTTTC
CASSLTSPGANVLTF
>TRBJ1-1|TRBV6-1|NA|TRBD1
TGTGCCACGACAGGGATTAGCACTGAAGCTTTCTTT
CATTGISTEAFF
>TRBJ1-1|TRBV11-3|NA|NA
TGTGCCAGCAGCTTAGATCGATTGTACGGGGTCTCCAACACTGAAGCTTTCTTT
CASSLDRLYGVSNTEAFF
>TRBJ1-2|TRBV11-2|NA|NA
TGTGCCAGCAGCTTAGCGACAGGAGATTATGGCTACACCTTC
CASSLATGDYGYTF
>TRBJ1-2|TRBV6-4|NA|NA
TGTGCCAGCAGTGACTCGGCAGGGATCGGCTACACCTTC
CASSDSAGIGYTF
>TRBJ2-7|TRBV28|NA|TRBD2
TGTGCCAGCAGTTTATGGCCTAGCGGGAGATATGAGCAGTACTTC
CASSLWPSGRYEQYF
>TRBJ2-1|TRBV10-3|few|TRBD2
TGTGCCATCAGTGTCTCAAGCGGGGGCTACAATGAGCAGTTCTTC
CAISVSSGGYNEQFF
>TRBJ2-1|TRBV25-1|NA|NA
TGTGCCAGCACGAGGGACTTTCCCTACAATGAGCAGTTCTTC
CASTRDFPYNEQFF
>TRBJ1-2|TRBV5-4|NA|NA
TGTGCCAGCAGCCTTCCCCCACACACTAACTATGGCTACACCTTC
CASSLPPHTNYGYTF
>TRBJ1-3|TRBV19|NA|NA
TGTGCCAGTAGTATAGATCGAACAGGGGGAAACACCATATATTTT
CASSIDRTGGNTIYF
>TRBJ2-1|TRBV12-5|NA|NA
TGTGCTAGTGGTTTACAGGCTTGGGATGAGCAGTTCTTC
CASGLQAWDEQFF
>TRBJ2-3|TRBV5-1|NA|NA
TGCGCCAGCAGCTTCGGGGGAGCGGGTTTCCCGGATACGCAGTATTTT
CASSFGGAGFPDTQYF
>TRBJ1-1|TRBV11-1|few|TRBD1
TGTGCCAGCAGCTTTGAGAACAGGGGGGATGAAGCTTTCTTT
CASSFENRGDEAFF
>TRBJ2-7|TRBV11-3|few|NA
TGTGCCAGCAGCTTAGAGCGGGGGCATGGCTACGAGCAGTACTTC
CASSLERGHGYEQYF
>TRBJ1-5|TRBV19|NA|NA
TGTGCCAGTAGTATAGGATTGCAGGGTAATCAGCCCCAGCATTTT
CASSIGLQGNQPQHF
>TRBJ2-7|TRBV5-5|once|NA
TGTGCCAGCAGCTTGGCCGAAGGGGTTGTAACCTACGAGCAGTACTTC
CASSLAEGVVTYEQYF
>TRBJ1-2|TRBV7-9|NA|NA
TGTGCCAGCAGCTCCCCGGACACGATCCATGGCTACACCTTC
CASSSPDTIHGYTF
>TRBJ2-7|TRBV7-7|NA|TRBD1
TGTGCCAGCAGCTTGGGACAGTACTACGAGCAGTACTTC
CASSLGQYYEQYF
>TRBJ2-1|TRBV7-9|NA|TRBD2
TGTGCCAGCAGCTTAACTAGCGGGTATTACAATGAGCAGTTCTTC
CASSLTSGYYNEQFF
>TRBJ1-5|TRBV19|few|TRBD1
TGTGCCAGTAGTATAATAGGGACAGGGAACAATCAGCCCCAGCATTTT
CASSIIGTGNNQPQHF
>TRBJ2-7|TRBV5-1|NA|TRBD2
TGCGCCAGCAGCTCCCTTGCGGGGGGAGGACTCTACGAGCAGTACTTC
CASSSLAGGGLYEQYF
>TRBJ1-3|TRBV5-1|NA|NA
TGCGCCAACTTAGGGGAAGAGGGAAACACCATATATTTT
CANLGEEGNTIYF
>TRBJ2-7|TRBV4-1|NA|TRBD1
TGCGCCAGCAGCCGGGAACAGGGGGCTGTCTACGAGCAGTACTTC
CASSREQGAVYEQYF
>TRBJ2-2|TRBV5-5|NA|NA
TGTGCCAGCAGCCCCCTGAGGGCGACGAACACCGGGGAGCTGTTTTTT
CASSPLRATNTGELFF
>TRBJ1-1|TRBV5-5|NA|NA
TGTGCCAGCGGGGGGGCTTCTTACACTGAAGCTTTCTTT
CASGGASYTEAFF
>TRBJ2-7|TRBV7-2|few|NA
TGTGCCAGCAGCCCGGGACATATATTGGCCGAGCAGTACTTC
CASSPGHILAEQYF
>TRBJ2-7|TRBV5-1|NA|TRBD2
TGCGCCAGCAGCTCCCGACTAGCGGGGCGCTACGAGCAGTACTTC
CASSSRLAGRYEQYF
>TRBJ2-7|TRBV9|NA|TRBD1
TGTGCCAGCAGCGTAACAGGGGCCTCCTACGAGCAGTACTTC
CASSVTGASYEQYF
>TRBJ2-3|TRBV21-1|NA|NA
TGTGCCAGCACCGGGACTAGCGGGAGTTTGGCTGGCACAGATACGCAGTATTTT
CASTGTSGSLAGTDTQYF
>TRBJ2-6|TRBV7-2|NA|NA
TGTGCCAGCAGCTTAGGTCTAGCCCCTGGGGCCAACGTCCTGACTTTC
CASSLGLAPGANVLTF
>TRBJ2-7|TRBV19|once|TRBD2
TGTGCCAGTAGTGGAGAGACAGGGGCTAGCGGGAGATCAAGGAGCTCCTACGAGCAGTACTTC
CASSGETGASGRSRSSYEQYF
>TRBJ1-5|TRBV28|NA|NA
TGTGCCAGCAGTTTTCGGGGTGGACGAAATCAGCCCCAGCATTTT
CASSFRGGRNQPQHF
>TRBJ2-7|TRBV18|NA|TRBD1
TGTGCCAGCTCACCATATGGACAGGGGATGAGGGAGCAGTACTTC
CASSPYGQGMREQYF
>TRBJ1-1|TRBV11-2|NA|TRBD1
TGTGCCAGCAGCCTACACAGGGGGAGTGAAGCTTTCTTT
CASSLHRGSEAFF
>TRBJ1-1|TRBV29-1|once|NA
TGCAGCGTTGACCAGGGAGGAACTGAAGCTTTCTTT
CSVDQGGTEAFF
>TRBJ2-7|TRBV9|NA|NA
TGTGCCAGCAGCGTGGGGACTGGCCACTACGAGCAGTACTTC
CASSVGTGHYEQYF
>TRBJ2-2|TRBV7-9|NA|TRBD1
TGTGCCAGCAGCTCCGGGACAGCGAACACCGGGGAGCTGTTTTTT
CASSSGTANTGELFF
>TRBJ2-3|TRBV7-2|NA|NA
TGTGCCAGCAGCGTGGATGGGGGAGGTGCAGATACGCAGTATTTT
CASSVDGGGADTQYF
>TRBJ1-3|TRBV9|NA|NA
TGTGCCAGCAGCGTAGGGGCTCGTTTTCACCCCCGTTCTGGAAACACCATATATTTT
CASSVGARFHPRSGNTIYF
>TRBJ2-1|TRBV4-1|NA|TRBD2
TGCGCCAGCAGCCAAGATCGGACTAGCGGGCGGAGCTCCTACAATGAGCAGTTCTTC
CASSQDRTSGRSSYNEQFF
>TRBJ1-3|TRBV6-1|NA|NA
TGTGCCAGCAGAGATAAAGGACAATCTGGAAACACCATATATTTT
CASRDKGQSGNTIYF
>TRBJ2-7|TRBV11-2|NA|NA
TGTGCCAGCAGGAAGGGGTTGCCCAACGAGCAGTACTTC
CASRKGLPNEQYF